The entry below gives a single TCR beta chain sequence along with its context. As yet, its antigen is unknown. Whereas donors were nominally healthy upon sampling, unrecorded immune exposures were probable. Germline lookup yields CDR1 MGHDK and CDR2 SYGVNS. The J segment lost 2 bases and the V segment lost 6 bases, leaving 5 bases of the junction unmatched. The CDR3 is made up of 16 amino acids. Vbeta (60) and Jbeta (13) primers were used in the PCR. The repertoire was sequenced with immunoSEQ multiplex PCR; TCRdb's copy has only in-frame clones and lacks some. The repertoire holds 160,000 or so clones, with around 75% as singletons. The data belong to a study of cytomegalovirus exposure and HLA in healthy donors. Study findings and constraints: Productive status was seen about 90% or about 30% of the time for most TCR beta V segments in an earlier analysis. When analyzed later, the rates of TCR association showed variation by HLA locus, with DRB1 the most and HLA-C the fewest. The study designated roughly 150 TCR beta chains cytomegalovirus-associated.

Sequencing was carried out using PBMCs. The chain uses TRBV25-1 and TRBJ2-3; 13 positions match TRBD2. This receptor was taken from a female donor in good health and CMV-seronegative. The CDR3 nucleotides read TGTGCCAGCAGCAGACTAGCGGGAGGCGACACAGATACGCAGTATTTT. Its protein is CASSRLAGGDTDTQYF. Variable domain in full (rest from reference TRBV25-1 and TRBJ2-3): EADIYQTPRYLVIGTGKKITLECSQTMGHDKMYWYQQDPGMELHLIHYSYGVNSTEKGDLSSESTVSRIRTEHFPLTLESARPSHTSQYLCASSRLAGGDTDTQYFGPGTRLTVL.